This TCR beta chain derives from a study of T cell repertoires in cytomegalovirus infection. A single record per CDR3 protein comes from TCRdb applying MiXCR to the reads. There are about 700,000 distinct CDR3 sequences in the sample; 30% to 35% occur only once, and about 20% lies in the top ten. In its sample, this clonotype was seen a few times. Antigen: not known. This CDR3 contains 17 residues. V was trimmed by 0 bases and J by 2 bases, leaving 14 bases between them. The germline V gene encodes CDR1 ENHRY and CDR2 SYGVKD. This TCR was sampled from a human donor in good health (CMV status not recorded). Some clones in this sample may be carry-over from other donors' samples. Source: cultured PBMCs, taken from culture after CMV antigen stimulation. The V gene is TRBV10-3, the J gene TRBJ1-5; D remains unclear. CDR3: CAISESLNRWGNQPQHF. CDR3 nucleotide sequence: TGTGCCATCAGTGAGTCTTTAAATCGATGGGGCAATCAGCCCCAGCATTTT.